This paragraph covers one T cell receptor beta chain sequence. This sample is part of a study of shared clonotypes between healthy human individuals. This table comes from immunoSEQ multiplex PCR, and its TCRdb copy is limited to in-frame clones, with some not included. The sample carries fewer than 600,000 clones, about 76% recorded once. There were no recent acute infections or vaccinations among the donors, who were healthy HIV-negative adults. Genomic DNA of unsorted samples came from approximately 100 million PBMCs. After removal of 9 bases from V and 7 bases from J, the junction contained 9 bases not matched to a gene. This CDR3 has 13 amino acids. The V gene's germline CDR1 is SGHRS and CDR2 YFSETQ.

The V call is TRBV5-1, the J call TRBJ1-5; 8 bases fit TRBD1. Sequencing was done on a sample of PBMCs. This sequence was found in a woman in her thirties or forties in good health. Some clones in this sample may be carry-over from other donors' samples. The DNA for the CDR3 is TGCGCCACCTCAGGGGGCGCAGACCAGCCCCAGCATTTT. Translated: CATSGGADQPQHF.